The next 25 T cell receptor beta chains were all read from a single sample in a study of blood T cell repertoires in COVID-19. Some clones are missing from TCRdb's copy, which holds only in-frame ones; the method was immunoSEQ multiplex PCR. The sample yields more than 110,000 clones, 86% seen once. Sequences were obtained from PBMCs or T cells enriched from blood (not recorded which). The receptors come from a man aged 45-65 years who had recovered from COVID-19.

The V gene is TRBV5-6, the J gene TRBJ1-6; 10 nucleotides agree with TRBD1. The ends lost 0 bases at V and 9 bases at J; junction bases unmatched: 3. The CDR3 covers 15 residues. The V gene's germline CDR1 is SGHDT and CDR2 YYEEEE. The CDR3 loop reads CASSLGQGAGSPLHF. DNA of the CDR3: TGTGCCAGCAGCTTGGGACAGGGGGCCGGTTCACCCCTCCACTTT.

This chain joins TRBV6-5 and TRBJ2-7, with 7 bases that match TRBD2. The CDR3 extends over 12 amino acids. Germline lookup yields CDR1 MNHEY and CDR2 SVGAGI. With 9 bases clipped from V and 5 bases from J, the junction kept 7 bases outside the gene matches. This CDR3 reads CASREAGNEQYF. CDR3 in DNA: TGTGCCAGTCGGGAGGCGGGTAACGAGCAGTACTTC.

This rearrangement joins TRBV4-1 to TRBJ1-2; D uncertain. The CDR3 is made up of 16 amino acids. CDR1 and CDR2 (germline): MGHRA, YSYEKL. Trimming left V 2 bases short and J 3 bases short, with 16 bases between. Here the CDR3 reads CASSQQGRAGDYGYTF. CDR3 DNA: TGCGCCAGCAGCCAACAAGGACGCGCGGGCGACTATGGCTACACCTTC.

The chain has TRBV11-2 and TRBJ1-6; no definite D call. The V and J ends lost 0 bases and 7 bases respectively, with 10 bases between them. The V gene's germline CDR1 is SGHAT and CDR2 FQNNGV. This CDR3 contains 15 residues. CDR3 loop: CASSLDLYRNSPLHF. The DNA of the CDR3 is TGTGCCAGCAGCTTAGATTTATACCGGAATTCACCCCTCCACTTT.

This sequence joins TRBV6-5 and TRBJ2-6; 7 bases line up with TRBD1. Germline CDR1 MNHEY, CDR2 SVGAGI. The CDR3 has 13 amino acids. The CDR3 nucleotides are TGTGGGATAGGGGGCCCTGGGGCCAACGTCCTGACTTTC. Protein product: CGIGGPGANVLTF.

V gene TRBV5-1 combines with J gene TRBJ2-2, with TRBD1 identical over 8 bases. Germline CDR1 is SGHRS and CDR2 is YFSETQ. The CDR3 spans 20 residues. The ends lost 3 bases at V and 2 bases at J; junction bases unmatched: 18. The CDR3 protein is CASSSSLLGYRGRNTGELFF. In DNA form, the CDR3 reads TGCGCCAGCAGCTCCTCCCTCTTGGGGTACAGGGGGAGAAACACCGGGGAGCTGTTTTTT.

The V call is TRBV6-5, the J call TRBJ1-2; D is uncertain. The CDR3 loop spans 13 amino acids. Germline V gene sequence: CDR1 MNHEY, CDR2 SVGAGI. V lost 2 bases, J lost 0 bases, and 4 bases lay in between. For the CDR3, the DNA is TGTGCCAGCAGTTACCAGTCTAACTATGGCTACACCTTC. Amino acids: CASSYQSNYGYTF.

This sequence joins TRBV14 and TRBJ2-7; the match to TRBD1 covers 7 bases. V shed 1 base, J shed 0 bases, and the junction held 6 bases outside the gene matches. Germline assignment: CDR1 SGHDN and CDR2 FVKESK. The CDR3 extends over 16 amino acids. Written as DNA, the CDR3 is TGTGCCAGCAGCCAAGGATCGGGACAGAGCTCCTACGAGCAGTACTTC. Translation gives CASSQGSGQSSYEQYF.

V and J are TRBV28 and TRBJ1-5, with D possibly being TRBD1 (6 bases). Germline values: CDR1 MDHEN, CDR2 SYDVKM. V dropped 5 bases and J dropped 6 bases, with 17 bases sitting between them. CDR3 length: 15 amino acids. The CDR3 here is CASSGTGSLVQPQHF. CDR3 DNA sequence: TGTGCCAGCAGTGGTACAGGGTCGTTAGTTCAGCCCCAGCATTTT.

CDR3 nucleotides: TGTGCCAGCTCACTTAGCGACATCATGAACACTGAAGCTTTCTTT. Amino acid sequence: CASSLSDIMNTEAFF. The chain uses TRBV18 and TRBJ1-1; D not resolved. Per the germline V gene, CDR1 is KGHSH and CDR2 is LQKENI. The CDR3 spans 15 residues. The V and J ends lost 4 bases and 0 bases respectively, with 12 bases between them.

This sequence joins TRBV5-1 and TRBJ1-2, with D maybe TRBD1 (6 bases). Deletions cut 3 bases from V and 2 bases from J, with 11 bases between. Germline-derived CDR1 and CDR2 are SGHRS and YFSETQ. The CDR3 is made up of 14 amino acids. CDR3 in DNA: TGCGCCAGCAGCTCAGGGGCTTCGAACTATGGCTACACCTTC. Protein sequence: CASSSGASNYGYTF.

This sequence joins TRBV5-1 and TRBJ2-7; no clear D gene. V dropped 4 bases and J dropped 4 bases, with 9 bases sitting between them. CDR1 is SGHRS and CDR2 is YFSETQ in the germline V gene. The CDR3 has 12 residues. The CDR3 DNA sequence: TGCGCCAGCAGCACCGACTCTTACGAGCAGTACTTC. Translated: CASSTDSYEQYF.

The chain recombines TRBV18 with TRBJ1-4, with a possible D match to TRBD1 (5 bases). The V gene's germline CDR1 is KGHSH and CDR2 LQKENI. V dropped 2 bases and J dropped 3 bases, with 10 bases sitting between them. The CDR3 is 15 residues long. CDR3 DNA: TGTGCCAGCTCACCAGGAGCAGGGTCTAATGAAAAACTGTTTTTT. This translates into CASSPGAGSNEKLFF.

This rearrangement joins TRBV5-1 to TRBJ2-2; a weak D match, TRBD1 (6 bases). Germline CDR1 is SGHRS and CDR2 is YFSETQ. Trimming removed 5 bases from V and 6 bases from J, with 20 bases in between. CDR3 size: 16 residues. CDR3 sequence reads: CASRTRTVELPGELFF. In nucleotides, the CDR3 is TGCGCCAGCAGAACCAGGACAGTGGAATTGCCCGGGGAGCTGTTTTTT.

This chain joins TRBV27 and TRBJ2-2; TRBD1 matches 9 bases. The CDR3 runs to 17 residues. The ends lost 5 bases at V and 4 bases at J; junction bases unmatched: 11. The germline CDR1 and CDR2 sequences are MNHEY and SMNVEV (reference sequence). CDR3 DNA sequence: TGTGCCAGCAGTCTACAGGGGGCTCTCTCCAGCACCGGGGAGCTGTTTTTT. It translates to CASSLQGALSSTGELFF.

This clone was picked up one time. This chain connects TRBV2 to TRBJ1-1; D is undetermined. Trimming stripped 7 bases from V and 2 bases from J, with 11 bases between. CDR1 and CDR2 (germline): SNHLY, FYNNEI. The CDR3 has 13 residues. The CDR3 spells CASMSVLNTEAFF. In DNA form, the CDR3 reads TGTGCCAGCATGTCGGTCCTTAACACTGAAGCTTTCTTT.

This clone was observed a handful of times. The genes are TRBV18 and TRBJ1-5; D gene ambiguous. The length of the CDR3 is 13 residues. Trimming left V 4 bases short and J 4 bases short, with 8 bases between. Germline loops: CDR1 KGHSH, CDR2 LQKENI. CDR3 amino acids: CASSRAENQPQHF. The DNA for the CDR3 is TGTGCCAGCTCACGGGCAGAGAATCAGCCCCAGCATTTT.

This chain connects TRBV28 to TRBJ2-3; D is possibly TRBD2 (6 bases). The V gene's germline CDR1 is MDHEN and CDR2 SYDVKM. The CDR3 is 15 residues long. V lost 3 bases and J lost 0, with 10 bases in between. The chain's CDR3 is CASSLGGESTDTQYF. The CDR3 region has the DNA TGTGCCAGCAGTTTGGGGGGTGAGAGCACAGATACGCAGTATTTT.

With respect to this clone: The sample carries other DNA sequences with the same CDR3. The chain carries TRBV5-1 and TRBJ2-3; 9 nucleotides line up with TRBD1. Trimming removed 4 bases from V and 5 bases from J; junction bases left unmatched: 5. CDR3 length: 14 residues. Germline loops: CDR1 SGHRS, CDR2 YFSETQ. Written as DNA, the CDR3 is TGCGCCAGCAGCCCAGGGACAGGGATAGATACGCAGTATTTT. Amino acid sequence: CASSPGTGIDTQYF.

The rearrangement uses TRBV28 and TRBJ2-3, with TRBD1 identical over 7 bases. The germline CDR1 and CDR2 sequences are MDHEN and SYDVKM. The CDR3 has 15 amino acids. The junction had 4 bases not matched to a gene; V was cut back by 2 bases and J by 2 bases. CDR3 nucleotides: TGTGCCAGCAGTTTAAGGACAGGACCCACAGATACGCAGTATTTT. This sequence encodes CASSLRTGPTDTQYF.

The rearrangement joins TRBV29-1 to TRBJ2-3; TRBD1 might be the D (6 bases). The CDR3 is 15 amino acids. The germline CDR1 and CDR2 sequences are SQVTM and ANQGSEA. V dropped 8 bases and J dropped 2 bases, with 20 bases sitting between them. CDR3 bases: TGCAGCATCCCTAAGGGGGAGTTAAACACAGATACGCAGTATTTT. Translated, it gives CSIPKGELNTDTQYF.

The CDR3 bases are TGTGCTAGTGGTTTGAGTGGGGCCGGGTATGGCTACACCTTC. Protein: CASGLSGAGYGYTF. The gene calls are TRBV12-5 and TRBJ1-2; D is perhaps TRBD1 (5 bases). The CDR3 loop spans 14 amino acids. Per the germline V gene, CDR1 is LGHNT and CDR2 is FRNRAP. V was shortened by 2 bases and J by 5 bases, with 12 bases between the two germline ends.

The CDR3 loop reads CASSQSGTGTSNTGELFF. CDR3 sequence (DNA): TGCGCCAGCAGCCAATCCGGGACAGGGACCAGTAACACCGGGGAGCTGTTTTTT. J is TRBJ2-2 and V is TRBV4-1, with 9 nucleotides matching TRBD1. This CDR3 is built from 18 residues. The ends lost 2 bases at V and 2 bases at J; junction bases unmatched: 9. CDR1 and CDR2 from the germline V gene are MGHRA and YSYEKL.

CDR3 residues: CASSGIDRASAGELFF. The CDR3 coding sequence is TGTGCCAGCAGTGGAATCGACAGGGCAAGTGCCGGGGAGCTGTTTTTT. J is TRBJ2-2 and V is TRBV27, with 7 bases matching TRBD1. The CDR3 sequence is 16 residues long. CDR1 MNHEY and CDR2 SMNVEV come from the germline V gene (reference sequence). With 5 bases clipped from V and 6 bases from J, the junction kept 12 bases outside the gene matches.

This clone was detected once. V usage is TRBV9 and J usage is TRBJ2-1; D might be TRBD1 (6 bases). Germline CDR1 is SGDLS and CDR2 is YYNGEE. Trimming cost V 0 bases and J 3 bases, with 10 bases left between them. This CDR3 is built from 15 residues. The CDR3 loop is CASSVVAGDYNEQFF. The DNA for the CDR3 is TGTGCCAGCAGCGTAGTGGCAGGGGACTACAATGAGCAGTTCTTC.